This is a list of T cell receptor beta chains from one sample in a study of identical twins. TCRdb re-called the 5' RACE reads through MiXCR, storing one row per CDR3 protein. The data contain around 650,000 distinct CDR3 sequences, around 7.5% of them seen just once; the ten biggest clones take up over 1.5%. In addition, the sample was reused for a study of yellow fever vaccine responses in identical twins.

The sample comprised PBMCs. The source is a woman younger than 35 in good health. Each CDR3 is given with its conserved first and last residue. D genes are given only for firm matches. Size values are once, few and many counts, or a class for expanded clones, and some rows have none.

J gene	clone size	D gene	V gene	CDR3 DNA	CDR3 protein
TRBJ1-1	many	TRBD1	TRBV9	TGTGCCAGCAGCGACAGCAGGGGGGTGAACACTGAAGCTTTCTTT	CASSDSRGVNTEAFF
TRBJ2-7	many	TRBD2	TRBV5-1	TGCGCCAGCAGCTTGGTAGGGACTAGCTTACTGTGGAACGAGCAGTACTTC	CASSLVGTSLLWNEQYF
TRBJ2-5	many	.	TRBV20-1	TGCAGTGCTAGAGATCCCCGGATACAAGAGACCCAGTACTTC	CSARDPRIQETQYF
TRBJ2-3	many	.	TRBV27	TGTGCCAGCAGTTTGGGCAGGAAAGATACGCAGTATTTT	CASSLGRKDTQYF
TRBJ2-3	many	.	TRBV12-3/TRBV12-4	TGTGCCAGCAGTCCGGGGGTTAGCACAGATACGCAGTATTTT	CASSPGVSTDTQYF
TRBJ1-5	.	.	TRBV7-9	TGTGCCAGCTCAGGGAACAATCAGCCCCAGCATTTT	CASSGNNQPQHF
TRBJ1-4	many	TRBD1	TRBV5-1	TGCGCCAGCCGGACAGGGGATAATGAAAAACTGTTTTTT	CASRTGDNEKLFF
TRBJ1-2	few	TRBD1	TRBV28	TGTGCCAGCAGTTTACGGCAGACAGGGAGCTATGGCTACACCTTC	CASSLRQTGSYGYTF
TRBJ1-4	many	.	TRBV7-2	TGTGCCAGCAGCTTCCGCCCTGGGGGAACTAATGAAAAACTGTTTTTT	CASSFRPGGTNEKLFF
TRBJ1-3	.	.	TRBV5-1	TGCGCCAGCAGTGACGGTATAGCCTTTGGAAACACCATATATTTT	CASSDGIAFGNTIYF
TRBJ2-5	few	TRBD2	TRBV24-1	TGTGCCACCAGTGGACAAGCGGGGGGCCAAGAGACCCAGTACTTC	CATSGQAGGQETQYF
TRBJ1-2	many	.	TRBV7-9	TGTGCCAGCGGTCAGGAACCCTATGGCTACACCTTC	CASGQEPYGYTF
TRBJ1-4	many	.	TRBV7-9	TGTGCCAGCAGCTTGGCTGCAACTAATGAAAAACTGTTTTTT	CASSLAATNEKLFF
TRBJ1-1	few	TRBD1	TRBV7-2	TGTGCCAGCAGCCCACGGACAGGGAGGTCTGAAGCTTTCTTT	CASSPRTGRSEAFF
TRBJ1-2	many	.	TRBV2	TGTGCCAGCAGTGATAGGCTCTATGGCTACACCTTC	CASSDRLYGYTF
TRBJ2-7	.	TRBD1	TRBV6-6	TGTGCCAGCAGTCTTCGGACAGGGGGTGAGCAGTACTTC	CASSLRTGGEQYF
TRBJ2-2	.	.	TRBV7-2	TGTGGCAGCAGCTTAGCGGGACAGGGAAGCGGGGAGCTGTTTTTT	CGSSLAGQGSGELFF
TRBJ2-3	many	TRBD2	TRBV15	TGTGCCACCAGCAGAGATCACGGGAGGGGTTGGCAGTATTTT	CATSRDHGRGWQYF
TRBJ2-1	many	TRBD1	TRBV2	TGTGCCAGAGGGACAGGGATCTACAATGAGCAGTTCTTC	CARGTGIYNEQFF
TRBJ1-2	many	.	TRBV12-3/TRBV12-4	TGTGCCAGCAGTTTAGCCGGGACGGGGAACTATGGCTACACCTTC	CASSLAGTGNYGYTF
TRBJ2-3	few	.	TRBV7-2	TGTGCCAGCAGCTTTCCCCGGGACGGAACCACAGATACGCAGTATTTT	CASSFPRDGTTDTQYF
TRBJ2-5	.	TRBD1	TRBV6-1	TGTGCCAGCAGCCTACAGGGGGACCAAGAGACCCAGTACTTC	CASSLQGDQETQYF
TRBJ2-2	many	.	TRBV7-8	TGTGCCAGCAGCTCCCGGACCGGTCCAGGGGCAAACACCGGGGAGCTGTTTTTT	CASSSRTGPGANTGELFF
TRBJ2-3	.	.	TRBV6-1	TGTGCCACCAACCTACTAGGTTTCTCTAGCACAGATACGCAGTATTTT	CATNLLGFSSTDTQYF
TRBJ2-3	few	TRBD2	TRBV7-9	TGTGCCAGCAGCCCCAGTGGAGCGGGGTTATCGGATACGCAGTATTTT	CASSPSGAGLSDTQYF
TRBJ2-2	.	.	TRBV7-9	TGTGCCAGCAGCCCCCCGGACTTAAACACCGGGGAGCTGTTTTTT	CASSPPDLNTGELFF
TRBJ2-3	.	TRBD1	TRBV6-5	TGTGCCAGCAGTAACCGACCGGGACAGGGCACAGATACGCAGTATTTT	CASSNRPGQGTDTQYF
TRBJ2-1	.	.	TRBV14	TGTGCCAGCAGCCAACGGCGTGAGGGAGATGAGCAGTTCTTC	CASSQRREGDEQFF
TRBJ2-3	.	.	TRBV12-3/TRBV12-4	TGTGCCACCCGACGAGGGTCAGATACGCAGTATTTT	CATRRGSDTQYF
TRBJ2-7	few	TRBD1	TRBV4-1	TGCGCCAGCAGCCTATTCGTGGTTCCAGGGACAGGGGGAACCGGGCAGTACTTC	CASSLFVVPGTGGTGQYF
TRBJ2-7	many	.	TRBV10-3	TGTGCCATCAGTCTATCAACAGTGACCTACGAGCAGTACTTC	CAISLSTVTYEQYF
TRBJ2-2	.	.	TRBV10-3	TGTGCCATCAGTGTACGAGGGGTTTTAGACACCGGGGAGCTGTTTTTT	CAISVRGVLDTGELFF
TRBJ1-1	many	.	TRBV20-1	TGCAGTGCGGGGACTGTAGGTGAAGCTTTCTTT	CSAGTVGEAFF
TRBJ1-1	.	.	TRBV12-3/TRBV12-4	TGTGCCAGCACCCAGGGGACGGGGACTGAAGCTTTCTTT	CASTQGTGTEAFF
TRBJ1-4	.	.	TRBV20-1	TGCAGTGCTTTTAGGGCCACAGGAGGAGGAAAACTGTTTTTT	CSAFRATGGGKLFF